This T cell receptor beta chain was captured by sequencing in a study of blood T cell repertoires in COVID-19. The overall study: Donors in the United States, Italy and Spain gave samples during acute or convalescent COVID-19. Sample material is recorded as cDNA or gDNA derived from T cells, B-cell-depleted T cells, or PBMCs.

Authors' methods: Estimation of nucleated cell counts relied on the amplification of reference gene primers. TCRdb keeps only in-frame clones here, not all; method: immunoSEQ multiplex PCR. For V, J and clone size, that table is used; D and trimming come from the DNA. The profile shows tens of thousands of clones, around 86% of them singletons. Germline-derived CDR1 and CDR2 are SNHLY and FYNNEI. This CDR3 has 15 amino acids. The junction had 6 bases not matched to a gene; V was cut back by 6 bases and J by 7 bases. The clonotype originates from an elderly woman with acute or convalescent COVID-19. Sequences were obtained from peripheral blood. V gene TRBV2 combines with J gene TRBJ1-6; 10 nucleotides agree with TRBD1. The CDR3 here is CASRVDRGSNSPLHF. As DNA, the CDR3 is TGTGCCAGCAGAGTGGACAGGGGGTCGAATTCACCCCTCCACTTT.